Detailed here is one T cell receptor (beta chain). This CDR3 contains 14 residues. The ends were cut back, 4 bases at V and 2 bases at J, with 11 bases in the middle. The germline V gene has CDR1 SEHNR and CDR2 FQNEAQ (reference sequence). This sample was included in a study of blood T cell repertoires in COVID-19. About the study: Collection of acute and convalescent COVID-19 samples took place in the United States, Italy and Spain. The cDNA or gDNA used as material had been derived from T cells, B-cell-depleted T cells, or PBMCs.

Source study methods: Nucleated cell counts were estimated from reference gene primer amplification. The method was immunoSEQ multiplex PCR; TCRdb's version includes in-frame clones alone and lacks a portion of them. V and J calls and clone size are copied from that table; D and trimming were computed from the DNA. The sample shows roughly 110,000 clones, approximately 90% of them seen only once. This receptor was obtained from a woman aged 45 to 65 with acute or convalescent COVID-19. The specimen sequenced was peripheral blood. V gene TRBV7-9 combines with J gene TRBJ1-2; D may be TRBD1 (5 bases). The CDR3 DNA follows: TGTGCCAGCAGCTCAAGGGACTGGAACTATGGCTACACCTTC. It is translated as CASSSRDWNYGYTF.